Each of the 15 T cell receptor beta chains below was sequenced from the same sample in a study of shared T cell receptors in the human thymus. The method was immunoSEQ multiplex PCR; TCRdb's version includes in-frame clones alone and lacks a portion of them. The sample gives 700,000 or so clones, 80% to 90% of which show up once; more than 0.008% is in the top ten. This same sample was also part of a study on human thymus T cells.

Sequencing was carried out using thymocytes. The receptors shown here come from a girl younger than two with a congenital heart defect.

This clone was counted only a few times. The chain joins TRBV6-1 to TRBJ1-2; possible D gene TRBD1, 6 bases. The CDR3 spans 17 residues. V lost 1 base, J lost 5 bases, and 20 bases lay in between. Germline lookup yields CDR1 MNHNS and CDR2 SASEGT. Here the CDR3 reads CASSEVFLAGVWYGYTF. Written as DNA, the CDR3 is TGTGCCAGCAGTGAAGTCTTTTTGGCAGGGGTATGGTATGGCTACACCTTC.

The chain carries TRBV13 and TRBJ1-2; no reliable D call. Trimming pared 5 bases from V and 2 bases from J, leaving 9 bases between. This CDR3 comprises 13 residues. The germline CDR1 and CDR2 sequences are PRHDT and FYEKMQ (reference sequence). This chain's CDR3 is CASSVGQNYGYTF. CDR3 DNA sequence: TGTGCCAGCAGCGTGGGCCAGAACTATGGCTACACCTTC.

This sequence joins TRBV7-9 and TRBJ1-1; D is unclear. This CDR3 comprises 13 residues. Germline V lookup: CDR1 SEHNR, CDR2 FQNEAQ (reference sequence). The V and J ends lost 7 bases and 4 bases respectively, with 13 bases between them. CDR3 nucleotides: TGTGCCAGCAACTCCCCCGTCGGCACTGAAGCTTTCTTT. Its translation: CASNSPVGTEAFF.

The rearrangement links TRBV2 to TRBJ2-5, with 7 positions matching TRBD1. The J call may be incorrect, as the DNA end agrees better with TRBJ2-7. The CDR3 loop spans 16 amino acids. The germline gives CDR1 SNHLY, CDR2 FYNNEI. The CDR3 nucleotides are TGTGCCAGCAGTGTTTATGAGGGACAGTGGGTCTACGAGCAGTACTTC. Its translation: CASSVYEGQWVYEQYF.

The chain employs TRBV14 and TRBJ1-2; TRBD1 might be the D (5 bases). V lost 0 bases and J 4 bases, leaving 18 bases between the germline ends. This CDR3 region has 17 residues. Germline assignment: CDR1 SGHDN and CDR2 FVKESK. The DNA of the CDR3 is TGTGCCAGCAGCCAAGAAGGGCTTCAGGGAGGGACCTATGGCTACACCTTC. This sequence encodes CASSQEGLQGGTYGYTF.

The chain joins TRBV27 to TRBJ1-1; a possible D gene is TRBD1 (6 bases). CDR3 length: 14 amino acids. Germline assignment: CDR1 MNHEY and CDR2 SMNVEV (reference sequence). V was trimmed by 5 bases and J by 4 bases, leaving 14 bases between them. DNA of the CDR3: TGTGCCAGCAGTACCTACCCGGACAGCACTGAAGCTTTCTTT. It specifies CASSTYPDSTEAFF.

In DNA, the CDR3 is TGTGCCAGCAGCTTAACAGGAAGAGATTCACCCCTCCACTTT. It yields the protein CASSLTGRDSPLHF. The chain carries TRBV7-2 and TRBJ1-6, with a weak D call TRBD1 (5 bases). The germline gives CDR1 SGHTA, CDR2 FQGNSA. V dropped 2 bases and J dropped 8 bases, with 10 bases sitting between them. This CDR3 has 14 amino acids.

The gene calls are TRBV2 and TRBJ2-7; TRBD1 matches 11 bases. J gave up 4 bases and V 7 bases, and 18 bases lay outside the gene matches. CDR3 length: 18 residues. Germline V gene data show CDR1 as SNHLY and CDR2 as FYNNEI. Here the CDR3 reads CASKFRGQGVPPSYEQYF. CDR3 sequence (DNA): TGTGCCAGCAAGTTTAGGGGACAGGGGGTACCGCCGTCTTACGAGCAGTACTTC.

The chain couples TRBV6-5 to TRBJ1-1; 11 bases line up with TRBD1. Germline CDR1 reads MNHEY; CDR2 reads SVGAGI. The length of the CDR3 is 16 residues. V was pared by 0 bases and J by 4 bases, with 4 bases of the junction left unmatched. CDR3 residues: CASSYSRGQGATEAFF. CDR3 sequence (DNA): TGTGCCAGCAGTTACTCGAGAGGACAGGGGGCCACTGAAGCTTTCTTT.

The V and J genes are TRBV28 and TRBJ1-1, with D unresolved. Germline CDR1 reads MDHEN; CDR2 reads SYDVKM. CDR3 size: 14 residues. Trimming left V 5 bases short and J 5 bases short, with 15 bases between. The chain's CDR3 is CASSTPSGETEAFF. The CDR3 nucleotides read TGTGCCAGCAGTACTCCTTCCGGTGAAACTGAAGCTTTCTTT.

The chain links TRBV7-9 to TRBJ2-2; 9 nucleotides agree with TRBD1. The J segment lost 7 bases and the V segment lost 8 bases, leaving 8 bases of the junction unmatched. The CDR3 has 14 amino acids. The germline V gene has CDR1 SEHNR and CDR2 FQNEAQ (reference sequence). In DNA, the CDR3 is TGTGCCAGCTCCCCAGGGGACAGGGACGGGGAGCTGTTTTTT. It encodes CASSPGDRDGELFF.

The chain carries TRBV7-8 and TRBJ2-1; D gene uncertain. The V gene lost 5 bases and the J gene lost 4 bases, with 15 bases spanning the gap. In germline, CDR1 is SGHVS, CDR2 FQNEAQ. The CDR3 has 15 amino acids. CDR3 sequence: CASSLTRLVYNEQFF. CDR3 in DNA: TGTGCCAGCAGCCTAACGCGTCTCGTGTACAATGAGCAGTTCTTC.

The chain uses TRBV28 and TRBJ1-2, with unresolved D. The CDR3 length is 13 residues. Germline loops: CDR1 MDHEN, CDR2 SYDVKM. The V and J ends lost 3 bases and 0 bases respectively, with 5 bases between them. The CDR3 spells CASSFSPNYGYTF. As DNA, the CDR3 is TGTGCCAGCAGTTTCAGTCCTAACTATGGCTACACCTTC.

The chain carries TRBV7-2 and TRBJ1-1; 7 bases map to TRBD1. V was pared by 5 bases and J by 4 bases, with 10 bases of the junction left unmatched. The germline V gene has CDR1 SGHTA and CDR2 FQGNSA. CDR3 length: 15 residues. CDR3 amino acids: CASSPRKGAITEAFF. CDR3 bases: TGTGCCAGCAGCCCCCGGAAGGGGGCTATCACTGAAGCTTTCTTT.

This clone was counted once. V gene TRBV19 combines with J gene TRBJ1-2; D is possibly TRBD1 (5 bases). CDR1 LNHDA and CDR2 SQIVND come from the germline V gene (reference sequence). The ends were cut back, 10 bases at V and 7 bases at J, with 19 bases in the middle. This CDR3 has 13 residues. DNA for the CDR3: TGTGCCATAGACAACGGGGGAGACACTGGCTACACCTTC. Protein product: CAIDNGGDTGYTF.